This T cell receptor (beta chain) was identified in a study of T cell responses to AZD1222 COVID-19 vaccine. Study-level findings and limits: Repertoire sampling was restricted to post-peak T cell response timepoints. Females outnumbered males among donors, who were mostly white British; clonal diversity was possibly underestimated.

This CDR3 has 14 residues. CDR1 and CDR2 (germline): SGHNT, YENEEA. V lost 1 base to trimming and J lost 5 bases, with 12 bases between them. TCRdb keeps only in-frame clones here, not all; method: immunoSEQ multiplex PCR. Here the sample spans about 160,000 clones, approximately 90% being singletons. Remarks on this clone: The antigen remains unidentified.

Sample: peripheral blood, taken 28 days after the second AZD1222 dose. The receptor was derived from an adult who received the AZD1222 COVID-19 vaccine. The genes are TRBV11-3 and TRBJ2-7; no reliable D call. CDR3 region: CASSLGDPSDEQYF. The CDR3 DNA reads as TGTGCCAGCAGCTTAGGAGACCCATCCGACGAGCAGTACTTC.